This note documents a single T cell receptor beta chain sequence. Its target antigen remains unknown. There are no base qualities to consult, and no much larger clone falls within one base. Cut back by 2 bases and 5 bases, the V and J ends lie 9 bases apart. For CDR1 and CDR2, the germline V gene lists SGHAT and FQNNGV. The CDR3, cysteine through phenylalanine, is 13 amino acids long. This entry keeps only the CDR3 DNA: 39 bases, framed from base 1. Library method: the immunoSEQ multiplex PCR assay. RNA was extracted from all samples and reverse transcribed into cDNA, which served as template for TCR sequencing. First-strand cDNA was synthesized using SuperScript III with a 2:1 mix of oligo-dT and random hexamers. Amplification bias was assessed with a synthetic immune receptor repertoire, and residual bias was removed computationally. The paper's data handling went like this. Raw reads were preprocessed to remove errors, and CDR3 was defined according to IMGT conventions as the region from the conserved cysteine to phenylalanine. Clonality was calculated as 1 minus Shannon entropy normalized by log2 of the number of productive unique TCRs. Whether each scalp clone was CD4 or CD8 was inferred by checking scalp TCRbeta sequences against the CD4 and CD8 repertoires from sorted blood. What TCRdb holds here is the immuneACCESS table cut down to in-frame rearrangements. Part of the clones is not present; checked against another copy, under half of the missing clones reflect an unresolved V gene, and the others are unexplained. V and J calls and clone size are copied from that table; D and trimming were computed from the DNA. The table for this sample lists roughly 200,000 clones; more than 55% of them were counted only once. The ten largest clones capture 4% to 6% of the sample.

These data belong to a study of CD8+ T cells in alopecia areata (dated by TCRdb to 2016 to 2018). Background for the entire study: In both human patients and the C3H/HeJ mouse model, the study applied high-throughput TCRbeta sequencing to look at T cell clonal expansion in alopecia areata. Human TCRbeta sequencing covered scalp tissue and sorted CD4+ and CD8+ peripheral blood T cells from patchy and totalis/universalis alopecia areata patients and healthy controls. Scalp clonality was compared among normal scalp (n=4), patchy alopecia areata scalp (n=8), and alopecia totalis/universalis scalp (n=8). RNA was extracted with the PAXgene miRNA kit for fixed scalp, the miRNeasy kit for PBMCs, and the RNeasy kit for mouse skin. Amplification of TCRbeta CDR3 regions was done by immunoSEQ multiplex PCR using 35 Vbeta forward primers and 13 Jbeta reverse primers. What the study reported, not specific to this receptor: Shared TCR sequences between patients were less evident than in mice, which may be partly attributable to HLA diversity in the patient population. Lesional scalp, especially in alopecia totalis/universalis, showed higher clonality and more expanded CD8+ clones than normal scalp, suggesting antigenic drive. Unlike mouse skin, which is dominated by gammadelta T cells, normal human skin has resident alphabeta T cells that are also sequenced, and this complicates analysis of the scalp TCR repertoire.

PBMCs were isolated by density centrifugation and stained for CD3, CD4 and CD8, after which CD4+ and CD8+ T cells were sorted on a FACSAria. Scalp biopsies and blood samples were obtained from unaffected controls. Material: CD8+ T cells sorted from blood. The chain links TRBV11-2 with TRBJ2-5; the D gene could be either TRBD1 or TRBD2, each agreeing at 6 bases. This clonotype was sampled from a human donor in good health. The sequenced DNA is TGTGCCAGCAGCTTAACAGGGAGGGAGACCCAGTACTTC. This yields the protein CASSLTGRETQYF. Outside the CDR3, residues come from the reference TRBV11-2 and TRBJ2-5 proteins, so the full variable domain is: EAGVAQSPRYKIIEKRQSVAFWCNPISGHATLYWYQQILGQGPKLLIQFQNNGVVDDSQLPKDRFSAERLKGVDSTLKIQPAKLEDSAVYLCASSLTGRETQYFGPGTRLLVL.